Presented here are 22 T cell receptor beta chains from one specimen sequenced in a study of blood T cell repertoires in COVID-19. Here immunoSEQ multiplex PCR was the method, and the copy in TCRdb shows in-frame clones only, minus some. Of 150,000 to 200,000 clones detected, 78% appear once; the ten largest clones hold approximately 3%. Source material: peripheral blood. The receptors shown here come from a woman aged 80 or older with active or convalescent COVID-19.

A single count supports this clone. This chain connects TRBV3-1 (or the pseudogene TRBV3-2) to TRBJ1-5; maybe TRBD1 (6 bases). From germline, CDR1 is LGHDT and CDR2 YNNKEL (reference sequence). With 1 base removed from V and 5 bases from J, the gap between germline ends came to 12 bases. CDR3 length: 15 amino acids. Here the CDR3 reads CASSQVPGAHQPQHF. For the CDR3, the DNA is TGTGCCAGCAGCCAAGTGCCAGGGGCCCATCAGCCCCAGCATTTT.

The chain employs TRBV7-9 and TRBJ2-1, with TRBD1 identical over 11 bases. J gave up 6 bases and V 3 bases, and 7 bases lay outside the gene matches. Germline CDR1 is SEHNR and CDR2 is FQNEAQ (reference sequence). CDR3 size: 16 residues. The CDR3 region has the DNA TGTGCCAGCAGCTTTGCCGGGACAGGGGGGTTCAATGAGCAGTTCTTC. Its protein is CASSFAGTGGFNEQFF.

The CDR3 spells CASIPQDRGWNTEAFF. The CDR3 DNA reads as TGTGCCAGTATCCCTCAGGACAGGGGCTGGAACACTGAAGCTTTCTTT. The rearrangement links TRBV19 to TRBJ1-1; TRBD1 agrees at 9 bases. The CDR3 has 16 amino acids. Germline V gene lookup returns CDR1 LNHDA and CDR2 SQIVND (reference sequence). V trimming: 7 bases; J trimming: 1 base; junction bases outside the gene matches: 10.

The chain links TRBV6-5 to TRBJ1-2; D gene ambiguous. Germline CDR1 is MNHEY and CDR2 is SVGAGI. The V end lost 4 bases, the J end lost 3 bases, and 12 bases lay between the germline ends. The CDR3 has 14 residues. In DNA, the CDR3 is TGTGCCAGCAGTTTTACAGCACCCCACTATGGCTACACCTTC. Translation gives CASSFTAPHYGYTF.

The V and J genes are TRBV2 and TRBJ1-4; no reliable D call. There are 15 residues in the CDR3. In germline, CDR1 is SNHLY, CDR2 FYNNEI. V lost 8 bases, J lost 0 bases, and 13 bases lay in between. CDR3 nucleotides: TGTGCCAGCCGCCACGACACTGCAACTAATGAAAAACTGTTTTTT. Protein sequence: CASRHDTATNEKLFF.

The chain joins TRBV4-1 to TRBJ2-1; D perhaps matches TRBD2 (6 bases). The germline CDR1 and CDR2 sequences are MGHRA and YSYEKL. The CDR3 length is 13 residues. The V and J ends lost 3 bases and 10 bases respectively, with 13 bases between them. This chain's CDR3 is CASSQELAVEQFF. Here the CDR3 DNA reads TGCGCCAGCAGCCAGGAACTAGCTGTCGAGCAGTTCTTC.

The CDR3 sequence is CASSLDRAGNTIYF. CDR3 DNA: TGTGCCAGCAGCCTCGACAGGGCTGGAAACACCATATATTTT. The chain is built from TRBV7-2 and TRBJ1-3; 7 bases are a match to TRBD1. After removal of 5 bases from V and 2 bases from J, the junction contained 3 bases not matched to a gene. CDR3 length equals 14 residues. The germline CDR1 and CDR2 sequences are SGHTA and FQGNSA.

The chain has TRBV27 and TRBJ2-4, with 9 bases lining up with TRBD1. Germline CDR1 and CDR2: MNHEY and SMNVEV (reference sequence). The CDR3 runs to 15 residues. With V trimmed by 4 bases and J by 3 bases, 4 bases remained unmatched. CDR3 region: CASSSGQGGKNIQYF. The CDR3, as DNA: TGTGCCAGCAGTTCGGGACAGGGCGGCAAAAACATTCAGTACTTC.

The genes are TRBV30 and TRBJ2-1, with D perhaps matching TRBD1 (6 bases). The CDR3 length is 14 residues. The V end lost 3 bases, the J end lost 5 bases, and 14 bases lay between the germline ends. Germline V gene lookup returns CDR1 GTSNPN and CDR2 SVGIG (reference sequence). CDR3 coding DNA: TGTGCCTGGAGCTACGGGACATCAAACAATGAGCAGTTCTTC. Amino acids: CAWSYGTSNNEQFF.

V is TRBV7-9 and J is TRBJ2-7; TRBD1 matches at 7 bases. This CDR3 is built from 14 residues. Germline V gene lookup returns CDR1 SEHNR and CDR2 FQNEAQ (reference sequence). V shed 4 bases, J shed 0 bases, and the junction held 3 bases outside the gene matches. The CDR3 coding sequence is TGTGCCAGCAGCTCCACAGGGGTCTCCTACGAGCAGTACTTC. As protein: CASSSTGVSYEQYF.

In its sample, this clone was seen once. The chain joins TRBV19 to TRBJ2-3, with 9 nucleotides matching TRBD1. Losses at the gene ends were 3 bases for V and 3 bases for J; bases not matched to a gene: 10. CDR3 length equals 17 residues. Germline V gene data show CDR1 as LNHDA and CDR2 as SQIVND (reference sequence). The CDR3 spells CASSIRLGTGRTDTQYF. The CDR3 DNA reads as TGTGCCAGTAGTATTCGTCTCGGGACAGGGAGAACAGATACGCAGTATTTT.

J is TRBJ2-7 and V is TRBV28; 7 nucleotides match TRBD1. Trimming removed 6 bases from V and 6 bases from J; junction bases left unmatched: 14. Germline CDR1 reads MDHEN; CDR2 reads SYDVKM. The CDR3 consists of 15 residues. The CDR3 spells CASSLPRTGTAEQYF. Here the CDR3 DNA reads TGTGCCAGCAGCTTACCGCGGACCGGGACAGCCGAGCAGTACTTC.

The chain is built from TRBV10-3 and TRBJ1-1; 8 bases fit TRBD1. J was trimmed by 4 bases and V by 4 bases; bases with no gene match: 8. CDR1 ENHRY and CDR2 SYGVKD come from the germline V gene. CDR3 length equals 15 residues. In nucleotides, the CDR3 is TGTGCCATCAGTGCCGCAGGGGGCAGCGGCACTGAAGCTTTCTTT. Amino acid sequence: CAISAAGGSGTEAFF.

The V call is TRBV6-5, the J call TRBJ2-7, with 9 bases that match TRBD1. The V gene's germline CDR1 is MNHEY and CDR2 SVGAGI. The CDR3 has 13 amino acids. J gave up 9 bases and V 5 bases, and 8 bases lay outside the gene matches. DNA for the CDR3: TGTGCCAGCAGTCAATCCGGGACAGGGCTGCAGTACTTC. Its protein is CASSQSGTGLQYF.

The V call is TRBV6-6, the J call TRBJ2-3, with D possibly matching TRBD2 (5 bases). Germline CDR1 MNHNY, CDR2 SVGAGI (reference sequence). This CDR3 is 14 amino acids long. V lost 7 bases to trimming and J lost 0 bases, with 11 bases between them. The CDR3 DNA is TGTGCCAGCATACCCAGGACTAGCACAGATACGCAGTATTTT. It specifies CASIPRTSTDTQYF.

This clone was observed a handful of times. The chain has TRBV28 and TRBJ2-6; 7 nucleotides line up with TRBD1. Per the germline V gene, CDR1 is MDHEN and CDR2 is SYDVKM. This CDR3 has 16 residues. V was pared by 5 bases and J by 2 bases, with 6 bases of the junction left unmatched. The chain's CDR3 is CASSITTGPGANVLTF. CDR3 nucleotides: TGTGCCAGCAGTATAACGACAGGGCCTGGGGCCAACGTCCTGACTTTC.

This clone was observed a few times. V and J are TRBV19 and TRBJ2-7, with 7 bases lining up with TRBD1. The J segment lost 5 bases and the V segment lost 8 bases, leaving 6 bases of the junction unmatched. This CDR3 is 12 amino acids long. CDR1 and CDR2 from the germline V gene are LNHDA and SQIVND (reference sequence). DNA of the CDR3: TGTGCCAGTGGGGGACAGAGGCACGAGCAGTACTTC. This sequence encodes CASGGQRHEQYF.

V gene TRBV9 combines with J gene TRBJ2-1; 8 bases are shared with TRBD2. Germline CDR1 and CDR2: SGDLS and YYNGEE. V lost 4 bases and J lost 9; bases outside the gene matches: 12. This CDR3 comprises 15 residues. This CDR3 reads CASSPGVGGATEQFF. In DNA form, the CDR3 reads TGTGCCAGCAGCCCAGGAGTCGGGGGGGCCACTGAGCAGTTCTTC.

The rearrangement links TRBV7-8 to TRBJ2-1; D uncertain. The CDR3 covers 13 residues. Germline CDR1 SGHVS, CDR2 FQNEAQ. V was clipped by 5 bases and J by 5 bases, with 10 bases between them. CDR3 bases: TGTGCCAGCAGCCAAGACATAAACAATGAGCAGTTCTTC. Its protein product is CASSQDINNEQFF.

V gene TRBV7-8 combines with J gene TRBJ2-6; D possibly corresponds to TRBD1 (5 bases). Germline V gives CDR1 SGHVS, CDR2 FQNEAQ. The germline V and J ends were trimmed by 0 bases and 3 bases, with 15 bases remaining between them. This CDR3 region has 18 residues. The CDR3: CASSLALDSISGANVLTF. The CDR3 nucleotides read TGTGCCAGCAGCTTAGCGCTTGACAGTATAAGTGGGGCCAACGTCCTGACTTTC.

The chain is built from TRBV28 and TRBJ1-2, with D unclear. V gave up 6 bases and J gave up 6 bases, with 20 bases separating them. Germline CDR1 MDHEN, CDR2 SYDVKM. The CDR3 runs to 15 residues. DNA of the CDR3: TGTGCCAGCAGCCCGGGTCTTCCCTCCCCCAATGGCTACACCTTC. Its translation: CASSPGLPSPNGYTF.

This rearrangement joins TRBV28 to TRBJ1-3, with 8 nucleotides matching TRBD1. J was trimmed by 5 bases and V by 5 bases; bases with no gene match: 8. CDR1 is MDHEN, CDR2 SYDVKM, per germline. The CDR3 runs to 15 residues. CDR3 bases: TGTGCCAGCAGTCACAGCGACAGGGGACGAAACACCATATATTTT. It specifies CASSHSDRGRNTIYF.